One T cell receptor beta chain is described in this entry. The antigen is unknown. The CDR3 totals 13 residues. V lost 1 base to trimming and J lost 8 bases, with 6 bases between them. Second-dose intervals near 4 or 12 weeks were combined. This specimen comes from a study of T cell responses to AZD1222 COVID-19 vaccine. Findings and limits, study-wide: CD4 TCRs linked to vaccination spanned spike, dominating at 160-218 and 743-854. Most donors were white British, females outnumbered males, and clonal diversity was possibly underestimated. The number of AZD1222 recipients seropositive at baseline was only 6 or 7.

Profiled with immunoSEQ multiplex PCR; TCRdb holds only in-frame clones, not every one. This sample has around 140,000 clones, with about 90% found just once. The specimen was peripheral blood, collected 28 days after the second AZD1222 dose. V gene TRBV12-3 or TRBV12-4 combines with J gene TRBJ1-6; no definite D call. The source of this sequence is an adult who received the AZD1222 COVID-19 vaccine. CDR3 amino acids: CASSLGEHSPLHF. CDR3 sequence (DNA): TGTGCCAGCAGTTTAGGGGAGCATTCACCCCTCCACTTT.